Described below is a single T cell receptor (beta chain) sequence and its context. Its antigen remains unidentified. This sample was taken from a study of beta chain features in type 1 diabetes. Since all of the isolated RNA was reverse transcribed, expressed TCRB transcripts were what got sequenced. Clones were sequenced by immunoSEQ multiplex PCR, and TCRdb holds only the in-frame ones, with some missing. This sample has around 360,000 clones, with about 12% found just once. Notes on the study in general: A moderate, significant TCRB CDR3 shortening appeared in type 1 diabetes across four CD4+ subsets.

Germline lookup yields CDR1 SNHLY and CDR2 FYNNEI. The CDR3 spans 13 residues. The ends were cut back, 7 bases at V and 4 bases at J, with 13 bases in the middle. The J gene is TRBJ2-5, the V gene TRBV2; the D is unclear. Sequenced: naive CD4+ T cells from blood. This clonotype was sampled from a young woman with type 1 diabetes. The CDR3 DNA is TGTGCCAGCATGGCGCAGGTCCGAGAGACCCAGTACTTC. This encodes CASMAQVRETQYF.